The T cell receptor beta chain under discussion was sequenced for a study of blood T cell repertoires in COVID-19. Study-level background: Acute and convalescent COVID-19 specimens originated in the United States, Italy and Spain.

Trimming removed 4 bases at V and 1 base at J, with 15 bases between. CDR3 size: 17 residues. Germline CDR1 SGDLS, CDR2 YYNGEE. The protocol was immunoSEQ multiplex PCR, while the TCRdb copy is restricted to in-frame clones and leaves out a portion. This table has 390,000 or so clones, over 80% appearing once. The specimen sequenced was PBMCs or T cells enriched from blood (not recorded which). The genes are TRBV9 and TRBJ2-6, with TRBD1 as a possible D gene (6 bases). The sequence was collected from a woman aged 50 to 60 who had recovered from COVID-19. The CDR3 DNA follows: TGTGCCAGCAGCCTGACAGGCGCGGCGTCTGGGGCCAACGTCCTGACTTTC. This encodes CASSLTGAASGANVLTF. Variable domain in full (rest from reference TRBV9 and TRBJ2-6): DSGVTQTPKHLITATGQRVTLRCSPRSGDLSVYWYQQSLDQGLQFLIQYYNGEERAKGNILERFSAQQFPDLHSELNLSSLELGDSALYFCASSLTGAASGANVLTFGAGSRLTVL.